This T cell receptor beta chain originates from a study of neurological immune-mediated disorders. The CDR3 totals 14 residues. Trimming cost V 11 bases and J 4 bases, with 21 bases left between them. Germline V gene sequence: CDR1 MGHRA, CDR2 YSYEKL. Each TCR transcript was tagged with a 10-nucleotide random UMI during 5'RACE. TCRdb reprocessed the 5' RACE reads with MiXCR, giving one entry per CDR3 protein. Here the sample spans some 15,000 distinct CDR3 sequences, less than 11% being singletons. This clonotype is categorized as large. The receptor was isolated from a woman aged 40 to 49 in good health. Sequenced sample: PBMCs. The genes are TRBV4-1 and TRBJ2-7; no firm D call. This CDR3 reads CAPIAGQAPYEQYF. CDR3 DNA: TGCGCCCCTATCGCCGGGCAGGCCCCTTACGAGCAGTACTTC.